In this sample, the clone carrying this T cell receptor beta chain turned up many times. The antigen remains unidentified. The data stem from a study of T-cell memory formation after mild COVID-19. General study findings and limits: Some clones that responded were present in memory (sampled pre-infection), which suggests cross-reactive memory joined.

TCRdb itself ran the 5' RACE reads through MiXCR, one entry per CDR3 protein. This table has under 250,000 distinct CDR3 sequences, over 8.5% appearing once. CDR3 length: 13 amino acids. From germline, CDR1 is DFQATT and CDR2 SNEGSKA (reference sequence). The V gene lost 6 bases and the J gene lost 6 bases, with 17 bases spanning the gap. Material for sequencing was PBMCs or a T cell subset sorted from them (not recorded which). The rearrangement links TRBV20-1 to TRBJ1-2; D not resolved. The receptor was isolated from a man aged 18 to 35 who had mild COVID-19 (a few samples of this study predate the infection). Cell type and time point are not known. The CDR3 nucleotides read TGCAGTGCCCTGATGGGGAGGACGGATGGCTACACCTTC. Amino acid sequence: CSALMGRTDGYTF.